What follows is one T cell receptor beta chain and its context. Which antigen it targets is not known. Qualities for individual bases were not recorded, and no much larger clone is one base off. This record comes from a study of control samples from healthy donors and cancer patients (dated by TCRdb to about 2020). Receptors were amplified or captured by the immunoSEQ multiplex PCR assay. The source is immuneACCESS, and TCRdb retained only in-frame sequences with V and J called. Part of the clones is not carried over; for the studies checked, unresolved V genes explain less than half of this, and the remainder is unexplained. The sample table holds 150,000 or so clones, of which under 95% were seen once. The ten largest clonotypes hold more than 5% of the sample. The sequenced sample was blood. The TCR originated in a young man in good health.

The CDR3 reads as follows: CASSRSDRVGETQYF. The DNA is as follows: TGTGCCAGCAGCCGTTCGGACAGGGTTGGGGAGACCCAGTACTTC. The chain couples TRBV6-2 or TRBV6-3 to TRBJ2-5; 8 junctional bases match TRBD1. Taken from the germline V gene, the CDR1 and CDR2 loops are MNHEY and SVGEGT. Germline trimming: 6 bases from V, 5 bases from J; junction bases outside gene matches: 11. From the cysteine up to the phenylalanine, the CDR3 has a length of 15 residues. Just the 45-base CDR3 DNA is kept, in frame starting at base 1.